This T cell receptor beta chain was captured by sequencing in a study of vaccination and CD4 T cells after COVID-19. Study-wide background: Vaccinees got either two BNT162b2 doses or two mRNA-1273 doses.

The assay that was used to sequence DNA from cultured CD4+ T cells was the Oncomine TCR Beta short-read assay. It was cultured CD4+ T cells from which genomic DNA was extracted. MiXCR was run by TCRdb on the PCR reads, yielding one entry per CDR3 protein. The sample lists thousands of distinct CDR3 sequences, around 40% occurring once. Details on this clonotype: Its cognate antigen is unknown.

The CDR3 has 14 residues. V lost 7 bases and J 0 bases, leaving 10 bases between the germline ends. Per the germline V gene, CDR1 is MNHNS and CDR2 is SASEGT. The treatment was: roughly 10-day PBMC culture with coronavirus spike peptide pools or control peptides (ViraFEST assay). The unexposed donor's CD4+ T cells were collected before the COVID-19 pandemic (2011-2018). This TCR was sampled from a human donor in good health. The genes are TRBV6-1 and TRBJ1-5; D might be TRBD1 (5 bases). The sequencing input was CD4+ T cells from blood, cultured in vitro. The CDR3 nucleotides are TGTGCCAGCATGGGGCAGTATAGCAATCAGCCCCAGCATTTT. Protein product: CASMGQYSNQPQHF.